This TCR beta chain was sequenced during a study of T cell responses to AZD1222 COVID-19 vaccine (dated by TCRdb to 2020 to 2022). Notes on the research overall: AZD1222 recipients with second doses at about 4 weeks or about 12 weeks were pooled, because spike-specific TCR depth and breadth did not differ between schedules. A total of approximately 250 trial participants underwent TCR sequencing, of whom about 200 had received two doses of AZD1222 and about 25 had received two doses of the MenACWY control vaccine. Enrollment into the trials was organized by age into subgroups of 18-55, 56-69 and 70-plus years, and those subgroups contained roughly 150, 30 and 60 TCR-sequenced participants, respectively.

The time point label, read with the paper, signifies: baseline before first vaccination. Vaccinee samples were obtained from the UK trials COV001 and COV002, which included a single-blind randomized controlled phase 2/3 trial of AZD1222 (ChAdOx1 nCoV-19) in healthy adults. Trial participant PBMC samples were collected at day 0 and day 28 after the second dose for TCRbeta chain sequencing. Cut back by 3 bases and 9 bases, the V and J ends lie 10 bases apart. The cysteine opens and the phenylalanine closes a CDR3 of 12 amino acids. Only the CDR3 region is kept as DNA, spanning 36 bases read in frame from base 1. CDR1 and CDR2 are drawn from the germline V gene: SGHRS, YFSETQ. This clone was seen a single time. Its antigen has not been determined. Base qualities are not recorded, but no much larger clone differs from it by a single base. What the work shows at the level of the full study, not this receptor alone: Conclusions about previously exposed vaccinees are limited, since just 5 or 6 AZD1222 recipients were seropositive for SARS-CoV-2 at baseline. Because no day 14 peak-response samples were available, the repertoires could be characterized only after the peak T cell response. After two AZD1222 doses, both the breadth and the depth of spike-specific TCRs were significantly higher than at day 0 and than in MenACWY recipients. Most participants were white British and females outnumbered males, and the authors suggested that clonal diversity may have been underestimated. Reportedly, almost half of the unique spike-specific TCRs recognized epitopes lying outside the regions that are mutated in the B.1.351 and B.1.1.7 variants. In the small 56-69-year group, the increase in depth fell short of significance, most likely because of low power. The vaccine-associated CD4 TCRs covered the entire spike protein, and the dominant responses fell in regions 160-218 and 743-854.

The CDR3 regions of human TCRbeta chains were subjected to immunosequencing. Concerning the study's data processing: TCRs in the repertoires were compared against a reference library of SARS-CoV-2-specific TCRs that had been generated with the MIRA antigen-specificity platform. Breadth was defined as the fraction of unique TCRs that were SARS-CoV-2-associated. Depth was defined as the fraction of total T cells that were SARS-CoV-2-associated. Using the MIRA data, every spike-specific TCR was mapped to the spike region that the TCR reacted to and assigned to either a CD4 or a CD8 class. Log10-transformed breadth and depth values were compared by one-way ANOVA with Sidak's multiple comparisons tests. The immuneACCESS repertoire file appears here via TCRdb, limited to in-frame rearrangements. These files lack a portion of the clones; in checked studies, under half of the deficit traces to unresolved V genes, and the cause of the others is not known. The D gene and trimming were derived from the DNA, and the V and J assignments and clone size from that table. The sample yields around 120,000 clones; about nine tenths were counted once. Roughly 4.1% of the sample belongs to the ten largest clones.

The sequence is built from TRBV5-1 and TRBJ2-1; the D gene remains uncertain. The sample consisted of peripheral blood, taken on day 0 of AZD1222 vaccination. This TCR was sampled from an adult in good health. The DNA reads as follows: TGCGCCAGCAGCTCCCCCCCGGGTGAGCAGTTCTTC. Its coded protein is CASSSPPGEQFF. With all but the CDR3 taken from the reference TRBV5-1 and TRBJ2-1 genes, the full variable domain is: KAGVTQTPRYLIKTRGQQVTLSCSPISGHRSVSWYQQTPGQGLQFLFEYFSETQRNKGNFPGRFSGRQFSNSRSEMNVSTLELGDSALYLCASSSPPGEQFFGPGTRLTVL.